This section outlines one T cell receptor beta chain sequence together with its context. The CDR3 is made up of 11 amino acids. Germline V gives CDR1 DFQATT, CDR2 SNEGSKA (reference sequence). Trimming pared 2 bases from V and 3 bases from J, leaving 4 bases between. The entry originates in a study of blood T cell repertoires in COVID-19. As for the study in general: From the United States, Italy and Spain came samples of acute and convalescent COVID-19.

Data came from immunoSEQ multiplex PCR; TCRdb stores just in-frame clones and leaves some out. This table holds roughly 200,000 clones, 88% found once. The clonotype comes from a man between 18 and 35 years old with active or convalescent COVID-19. The chain joins TRBV20-1 to TRBJ1-1; no definite D call. Material: peripheral blood. The CDR3 DNA follows: TGCAGTGCTAGACACTACACTGAAGCTTTCTTT. As protein: CSARHYTEAFF.